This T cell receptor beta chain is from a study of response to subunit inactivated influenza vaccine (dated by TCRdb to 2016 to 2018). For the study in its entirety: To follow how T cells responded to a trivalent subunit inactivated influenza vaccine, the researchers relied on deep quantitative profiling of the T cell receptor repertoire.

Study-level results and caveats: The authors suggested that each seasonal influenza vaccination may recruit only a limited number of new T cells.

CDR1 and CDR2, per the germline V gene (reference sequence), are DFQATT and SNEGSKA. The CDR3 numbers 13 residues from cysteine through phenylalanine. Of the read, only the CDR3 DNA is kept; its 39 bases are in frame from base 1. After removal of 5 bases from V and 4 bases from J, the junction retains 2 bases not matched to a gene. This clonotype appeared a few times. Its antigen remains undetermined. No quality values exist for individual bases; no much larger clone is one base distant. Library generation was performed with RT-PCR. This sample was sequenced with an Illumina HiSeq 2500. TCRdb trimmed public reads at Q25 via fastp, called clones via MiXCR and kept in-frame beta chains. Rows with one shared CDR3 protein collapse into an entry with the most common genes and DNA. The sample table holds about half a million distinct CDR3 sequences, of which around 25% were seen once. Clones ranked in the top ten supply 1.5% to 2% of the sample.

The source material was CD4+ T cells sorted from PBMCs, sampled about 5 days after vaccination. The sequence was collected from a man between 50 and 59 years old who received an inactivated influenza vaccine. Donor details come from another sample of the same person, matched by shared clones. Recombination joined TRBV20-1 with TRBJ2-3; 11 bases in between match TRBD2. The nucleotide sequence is TGCAGTGCTGGACTAGCGGGCGCAGATACGCAGTATTTT. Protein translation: CSAGLAGADTQYF.